This TCR beta chain was documented in a study of prognosis after radiotherapy for stage I lung cancer (dated by TCRdb to the early 2020s). Study-level background: Between early 2018 and early 2019, approximately 18 stage I NSCLC patients were enrolled in Nanjing, China. The study included over 13 patients with newly diagnosed primary stage I lung tumors and several with oligometastatic NSCLC after surgical resection of the primary tumor. SBRT was not combined with any concurrent therapy in any patient. A total of roughly 38 blood samples from around 19 patients were sequenced, with one sample obtained before and one obtained after SBRT for each patient. Image-guided IMRT or VMAT was used to deliver SBRT in 3 to 5 fractions at a biologically effective dose of at least 100 Gy. This study profiled peripheral blood TCR beta repertoires from stage I NSCLC patients before and after stereotactic body radiotherapy and linked the repertoires to distant failure. Tumor histology was squamous cell carcinoma in more than five patients and adenocarcinoma in roughly 12. Distant metastases were developed by four of the 19 patients after SBRT, at a median of 7 months, whereas no significant progression was observed in the other 15 patients. Every patient was deemed medically inoperable, about a dozen because of comorbidities and over five because they refused surgery. The cohort comprised 13 men and about 6 women with a median age of around 74 years, ranging from 53 to 84 years.

A history of other malignancies or of prior chemotherapy or radiotherapy was absent in all patients, and node-negative disease was shown on CT and PET/CT in all patients. Six milliliters of peripheral venous blood were drawn into EDTA tubes at each of two time points. Ficoll-Paque Plus density-gradient centrifugation was used to isolate PBMCs. Right after collection, samples were placed at -80 degrees C and kept there until analysis. The TCR beta CDR3 region was amplified from genomic DNA by two rounds of multiplex PCR. The first PCR round used primers specific to each TRBV and TRBJ gene, and the primer sequences were filed in Chinese patent CN105087789A. The second PCR round used universal primers. The Roche High Pure PCR Template Preparation Kit was used to extract genomic DNA from frozen PBMCs. Paired-end sequencing with 151 bp reads was performed on the libraries using an Illumina HiSeq 3000. In the source study's methods: CutAdapt was used to remove raw reads lacking the multiplex PCR primer sequences. PEAR was used to merge high-quality paired reads into contigs. TRB V, D and J gene segments were assigned to each contig with MiXCR by alignment to reference sequences. To remove sequencing errors, CDR3 sequences were clustered according to base quality and sequence similarity. Diversity was calculated as Shannon entropy divided by the natural log of the number of productive TCR sequences. To get clonality, Shannon entropy was divided by the natural log of the number of unique clonotypes, and that result was subtracted from one. Using the Youden index from ROC curves, the researchers picked the repertoire-metric cut-offs for progression-free survival, and all analyses were carried out in R 3.5.3. Using fastp trimming at Q25 and MiXCR clonotype assembly, TCRdb reanalyzed the public sequencing data and kept in-frame beta chains. Entries are consolidated by CDR3 protein sequence, retaining the most common genes and DNA. Clone size and V and J calls follow TCRdb, not the original study. Here the sample has some 15,000 distinct CDR3 sequences; 25% to 30% occur a single time. The biggest ten clones account for under 14% of the sample.

Results and caveats for the whole study, not just this receptor: No determination of tumor specificity was made for expanded TCR clones. The study was limited by the small cohort and short follow-up, and independent validation of the study findings is required. Unique TCR clone counts fell after SBRT (median about 9,800 before versus approximately 6,300 after; Wilcoxon paired P=0.011). Differences in TRBV and TRBJ usage frequencies by metastasis status were reportedly observed in two V genes at baseline and in several V and two J genes after SBRT. No adjustment for multiple comparisons was applied to any of the reported P values. Post-SBRT Shannon entropy and its change from baseline were lower in patients who developed distant metastases; baseline Shannon entropy was not associated with metastases.

The CDR3 covers 12 residues, taking in both the cysteine and the phenylalanine. Just the 36-base CDR3 DNA is kept, in frame starting at base 1. The trim is 7 bases for V and 11 bases for J, with a gap of 14 bases between the germline ends. Based on the germline V gene (reference sequence), the CDR1 and CDR2 sequences are LNHDA and SQIVND. This clonotype was seen repeatedly, ten times or more. Its antigen has not been determined. One base away there is no much larger clone; base qualities are not given. Source: PBMCs, taken before or after stereotactic body radiation therapy (not recorded which). The TCR was taken from a donor at least 50 years old with non-small cell lung cancer. Here the chain combines TRBV19 and TRBJ1-4; D gene: possibly TRBD1, on 5 matching bases. The DNA reads TGTGCCAGTAACCAAAGGGGTCTGAAACTGTTTTTT. Its protein reads: CASNQRGLKLFF.